These T cell receptor beta chains were read from a single sample in a study of T cell changes during pregnancy in multiple sclerosis. The method was immunoSEQ multiplex PCR; TCRdb's version includes in-frame clones alone and lacks a portion of them. Here the sample spans about 32,000 clones, around 89% being singletons. The specimen comprised CD8+ T cells from peripheral blood mononuclear cells, sampled in the third trimester of pregnancy. The source is a female donor with multiple sclerosis, enrolled in a pregnancy study. The CDR3 runs from the conserved cysteine through the conserved F or W. D genes are given only for firm matches. Size is omitted from some rows. Given values are once, few, many or a class for expanded clones.

J gene | D gene | clone size | V gene | CDR3 protein | CDR3 DNA
TRBJ1-2 | TRBD1 | NA | TRBV10-3 | CAISEISQGANYGYTF | TGTGCCATCAGTGAGATTTCTCAGGGGGCTAACTATGGCTACACCTTC
TRBJ2-7 | TRBD1 | NA | TRBV11-2 | CASSQTGTAYEQYF | TGTGCCAGCAGCCAGACAGGGACAGCCTACGAGCAGTACTTC
TRBJ1-1 | NA | NA | TRBV10-3 | CAISEEGERTEAFF | TGTGCCATCAGTGAGGAGGGCGAGAGGACTGAAGCTTTCTTT
TRBJ2-5 | TRBD2 | NA | TRBV2 | CASLAEDETQYF | TGTGCCAGTCTAGCGGAAGATGAGACCCAGTACTTC
TRBJ2-3 | NA | NA | TRBV28 | CASSLFPGDTQYF | TGTGCCAGCAGTTTATTTCCGGGAGATACGCAGTATTTT
TRBJ1-2 | TRBD1 | NA | TRBV7-9 | CASSNSGTGSHGYTF | TGTGCCAGCAGCAACTCCGGGACAGGGAGTCATGGCTACACCTTC
TRBJ1-2 | TRBD1 | few | TRBV2 | CAYSGYRDSPSYGYTF | TGTGCCTACTCCGGCTACCGGGACAGCCCATCTTATGGCTACACCTTC
TRBJ1-1 | TRBD1 | NA | TRBV27 | CASRTPGGNTEAFF | TGTGCCAGTCGCACACCAGGGGGGAACACTGAAGCTTTCTTT
TRBJ2-7 | TRBD1 | NA | TRBV7-6 | CASSLAGGQGYEQYF | TGTGCCAGCAGCTTAGCGGGGGGACAGGGCTACGAGCAGTACTTC
TRBJ2-3 | NA | NA | TRBV5-5 | CASSPRLVWSDTQYF | TGTGCCAGCAGCCCCAGACTAGTGTGGTCAGATACGCAGTATTTT
TRBJ2-7 | TRBD1 | NA | TRBV29-1 | CSVEERGQGPVTYEQYF | TGCAGCGTTGAAGAACGGGGACAGGGGCCGGTTACCTACGAGCAGTACTTC
TRBJ1-1 | NA | NA | TRBV6-5 | CASRVNQGGWTEAFF | TGTGCCAGTAGGGTAAACCAGGGTGGTTGGACTGAAGCTTTCTTT